This TCR beta chain was profiled in a study of blood T cells in healthy people across ages. Researchers collected about 9.6 milliliters of peripheral blood from every single donor. Germline CDR1 LGHNA, CDR2 YNFKEQ. The length of the CDR3 is 16 residues. The V end was cut by 0 bases, the J end by 5 bases, with 14 bases between. About this clonotype itself: The antigen remains undetermined.

For the second PCR, which ran for about 7 to 11 cycles, a sample-barcoded 5' primer and a J-beta primer mix were used. Every single cDNA molecule received a tag from a template-switch adaptor with 12 random nucleotides. Each single sample gave us at least 2.5 million CDR3-containing paired-end reads. TCRdb reprocessed the 5' RACE reads with MiXCR, giving one entry per CDR3 protein. The data contain 800,000 or so distinct CDR3 sequences, approximately 65% of them seen just once; the ten biggest clones take up approximately 30%. Study-wide results and limits: In long-lived donors, naive CD4+ cell counts and diversity exceeded those of aged donors.

This TCR was sampled from a young man in good health. The chain joins TRBV4-2 to TRBJ2-1; D is perhaps TRBD2 (6 bases). The material sequenced was blood. DNA of the CDR3: TGTGCCAGCAGCCAAGATGGCGGGAAGCTCGACAATGAGCAGTTCTTC. It specifies CASSQDGGKLDNEQFF.